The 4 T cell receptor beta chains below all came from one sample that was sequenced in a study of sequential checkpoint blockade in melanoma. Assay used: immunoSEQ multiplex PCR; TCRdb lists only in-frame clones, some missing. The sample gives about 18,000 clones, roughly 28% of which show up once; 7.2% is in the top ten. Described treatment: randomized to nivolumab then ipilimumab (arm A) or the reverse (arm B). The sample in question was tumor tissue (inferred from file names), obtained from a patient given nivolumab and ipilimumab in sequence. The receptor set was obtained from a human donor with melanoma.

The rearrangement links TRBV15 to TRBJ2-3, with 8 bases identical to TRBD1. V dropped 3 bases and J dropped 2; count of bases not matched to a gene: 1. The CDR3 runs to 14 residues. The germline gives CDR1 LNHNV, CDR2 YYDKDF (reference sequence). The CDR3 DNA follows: TGTGCCACCAGCAGGACAGGGGACACAGATACGCAGTATTTT. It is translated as CATSRTGDTDTQYF.

The CDR3 loop is CATQGARETQYF. For the CDR3, the DNA is TGTGCCACACAGGGGGCACGGGAGACCCAGTACTTC. The chain employs TRBV6-8 and TRBJ2-5, with TRBD1 matching 9 bases. V shed 10 bases and J 5 bases; nucleotides not matched to a gene: 5. Germline assignment: CDR1 MNHGY and CDR2 SAAAGT. The CDR3 is 12 amino acids.

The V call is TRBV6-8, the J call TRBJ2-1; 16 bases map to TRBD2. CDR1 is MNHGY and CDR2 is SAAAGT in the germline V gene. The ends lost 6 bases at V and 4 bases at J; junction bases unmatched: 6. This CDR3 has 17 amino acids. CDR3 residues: CASRFRGLAGGYNEQFF. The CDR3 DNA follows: TGTGCCAGCAGATTCAGGGGACTAGCGGGGGGGTACAATGAGCAGTTCTTC.

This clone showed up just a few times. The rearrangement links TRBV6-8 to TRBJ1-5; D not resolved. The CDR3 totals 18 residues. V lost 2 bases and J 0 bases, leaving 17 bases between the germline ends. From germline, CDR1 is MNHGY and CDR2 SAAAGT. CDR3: CASSYTSTGPNSNQPQHF. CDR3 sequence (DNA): TGTGCCAGCAGTTACACCAGTACCGGGCCAAATAGCAATCAGCCCCAGCATTTT.